These 5 T cell receptor beta chains were all obtained from the same sample, sequenced in a study of vaccination and CD4 T cells after COVID-19. These receptors' targets are unknown. Researchers used the Oncomine TCR Beta short-read assay to sequence DNA from cultured CD4+ T cells. Via MiXCR, TCRdb re-called the PCR reads, giving one row per CDR3 protein. The table shows roughly 10,000 distinct CDR3 sequences, with roughly 75% occurring only once. Described treatment: roughly 10-day PBMC culture with coronavirus spike peptide pools or control peptides (ViraFEST assay). Sequencing was carried out using CD4+ T cells from blood, cultured in vitro. The origin of the receptors is a human donor who had recovered from COVID-19.

This chain connects TRBV20-1 to TRBJ1-5, with a weak D call TRBD1 (5 bases). Deletions cut 6 bases from V and 4 bases from J, with 19 bases between. From germline, CDR1 is DFQATT and CDR2 SNEGSKA (reference sequence). The CDR3 has 15 amino acids. In nucleotides, the CDR3 is TGCAGTGCCAATACACCGACAGTCCCAAATCAGCCCCAGCATTTT. This sequence encodes CSANTPTVPNQPQHF.

The chain joins TRBV11-1 to TRBJ2-3; 13 bases line up with TRBD2. Trimming removed 5 bases from V and 6 bases from J; junction bases left unmatched: 8. This CDR3 spans 16 amino acids. Germline values: CDR1 SGHAT, CDR2 FQDESV (reference sequence). The DNA of the CDR3 is TGTGCCAGCAGCATACGGACTAGCGGGAGTGGGGATACGCAGTATTTT. The encoded protein is CASSIRTSGSGDTQYF.

The CDR3: CASSTTSGVNTGELFF. CDR3 in DNA: TGTGCCAGCAGCACGACTAGCGGGGTGAACACCGGGGAGCTGTTTTTT. The chain combines TRBV7-7 with TRBJ2-2; 11 positions agree with TRBD2. The germline V gene has CDR1 SSHAT and CDR2 FNYEAQ (reference sequence). Losses at the gene ends were 5 bases for V and 1 base for J; bases not matched to a gene: 3. This CDR3 is 16 amino acids long.

This clonotype was counted between two and nine times. This chain joins TRBV9 and TRBJ1-2, with D hard to call. The germline CDR1 and CDR2 sequences are SGDLS and YYNGEE. CDR3 length: 15 amino acids. V gave up 4 bases and J gave up 4 bases, with 17 bases separating them. The CDR3: CASSPRPNLRYGYTF. In nucleotides, the CDR3 is TGTGCCAGCAGCCCAAGACCTAACCTGCGCTATGGCTACACCTTC.

This clonotype was detected only once. This chain connects TRBV7-2 to TRBJ2-7, with 10 bases aligning to TRBD2. The germline gives CDR1 SGHTA, CDR2 FQGNSA. This CDR3 spans 16 amino acids. J gave up 0 bases and V 4 bases, and 6 bases lay outside the gene matches. The CDR3 here is CASSYPLAGGSYEQYF. CDR3 DNA: TGTGCCAGCAGCTACCCCTTAGCGGGAGGCTCCTACGAGCAGTACTTC.